One sample yielded the 20 T cell receptor beta chains listed below, sequenced in a study of T-cell memory formation after mild COVID-19. TCRdb reanalysed the 5' RACE reads using MiXCR and keeps one entry per CDR3 protein. The table includes over 300,000 distinct CDR3 sequences, under 25% detected once. Sample: PBMCs or a T cell subset sorted from them (not recorded which). The receptors here all came from a man between 18 and 29 years old who had mild COVID-19 (a few samples of this study predate the infection). Cell type and time point are not known.

The chain is built from TRBV6-2 or TRBV6-3 and TRBJ1-1, with D uncertain. Trimming removed 4 bases at V and 6 bases at J, with 15 bases between. There are 14 residues in the CDR3. Germline CDR1 MNHEY, CDR2 SVGEGT. CDR3 in amino acids: CASSSPGQPSEAFF. In DNA, the CDR3 is TGTGCCAGCAGTTCCCCTGGGCAGCCCTCTGAAGCTTTCTTT.

The chain joins TRBV6-6 to TRBJ1-5; 10 positions agree with TRBD1. Germline loops: CDR1 MNHNY, CDR2 SVGAGI (reference sequence). With V trimmed by 4 bases and J by 11 bases, 5 bases remained unmatched. CDR3 length: 13 residues. CDR3 nucleotide sequence: TGTGCCAGCAGTTCCACGACAGGGGGCGCCCAGCATTTT. Protein: CASSSTTGGAQHF.

The gene calls are TRBV29-1 and TRBJ1-1; 9 bases are a match to TRBD1. This CDR3 region has 14 residues. J lost 3 bases, V lost 5 bases, and 7 bases had no gene match. CDR1 SQVTM and CDR2 ANQGSEA come from the germline V gene. The CDR3 nucleotides read TGCAGCGTTTCACCCTGGACAGGGGACACTGAAGCTTTCTTT. Translated, it gives CSVSPWTGDTEAFF.

The CDR3 DNA sequence: TGCAGTGCGTGGACAGAGACAGATACGCAGTATTTT. Residues: CSAWTETDTQYF. The chain is built from TRBV20-1 and TRBJ2-3; D might be TRBD1 (6 bases). The CDR3 runs to 12 residues. V was clipped by 6 bases and J by 3 bases, with 10 bases between them. Germline V gene sequence: CDR1 DFQATT, CDR2 SNEGSKA (reference sequence).

The V and J genes are TRBV7-3 and TRBJ2-1; 8 bases line up with TRBD1. The junction had 3 bases not matched to a gene; V was cut back by 2 bases and J by 3 bases. The CDR3 runs 15 residues. Germline V gives CDR1 SGHTA, CDR2 FQGTGA. The CDR3 loop is CASSLSGGGYNEQFF. In DNA, the CDR3 is TGTGCCAGCAGCTTATCAGGGGGCGGCTACAATGAGCAGTTCTTC.

The chain recombines TRBV6-6 with TRBJ2-7, with D perhaps given as TRBD1 or TRBD2 (6 bases each). This CDR3 is built from 14 residues. Germline loops: CDR1 MNHNY, CDR2 SVGAGI (reference sequence). V shed 0 bases and J shed 3 bases, with 9 bases lying between them. CDR3 DNA sequence: TGTGCCAGCAGTTACTCAGGGGGGAACTACGAGCAGTACTTC. It specifies CASSYSGGNYEQYF.

The chain recombines TRBV5-1 with TRBJ2-3; possibly TRBD1 for D (5 bases). This CDR3 comprises 15 residues. V was clipped by 0 bases and J by 2 bases, with 10 bases between them. Germline lookup yields CDR1 SGHRS and CDR2 YFSETQ. The CDR3 spells CASSLERQNTDTQYF. In DNA form, the CDR3 reads TGCGCCAGCAGCTTGGAGCGACAGAACACAGATACGCAGTATTTT.

This chain links TRBV2 with TRBJ2-5, with 12 bases aligning to TRBD2. The CDR3 is made up of 16 amino acids. The junction had 6 bases not matched to a gene; V was cut back by 4 bases and J by 3 bases. Germline CDR1 reads SNHLY; CDR2 reads FYNNEI. The DNA for the CDR3 is TGTGCCAGCAGTGGACTAGCGGGGGACGAGGAAGAGACCCAGTACTTC. This translates into CASSGLAGDEEETQYF. Combining the CDR3 with reference TRBV2 and TRBJ2-5 gives the whole variable domain EPEVTQTPSHQVTQMGQEVILRCVPISNHLYFYWYRQILGQKVEFLVSFYNNEISEKSEIFDDQFSVERPDGSNFTLKIRSTKLEDSAMYFCASSGLAGDEEETQYFGPGTRLLVL.

The V gene is TRBV6-1, the J gene TRBJ2-7; D ambiguous. This CDR3 has 11 amino acids. Germline V gives CDR1 MNHNS, CDR2 SASEGT. V lost 3 bases and J 5 bases, leaving 5 bases between the germline ends. The CDR3 region has the DNA TGTGCCAGCAGTGAGGGGAACGAGCAGTACGTC. It translates to CASSEGNEQYV.

This clonotype was counted only a few times. The chain is built from TRBV19 and TRBJ2-2, with D unclear. Trimming cost V 8 bases and J 1 base, with 11 bases left between them. Germline-derived CDR1 and CDR2 are LNHDA and SQIVND (reference sequence). CDR3 length: 14 residues. CDR3 DNA: TGTGCCAGTGCGAGGTCCGGGAACACCGGGGAGCTGTTTTTT. It translates to CASARSGNTGELFF.

The chain is built from TRBV10-3 and TRBJ1-2; the D gene is possibly TRBD1 (5 bases). The ends were cut back, 5 bases at V and 1 base at J, with 11 bases in the middle. The germline CDR1 and CDR2 sequences are ENHRY and SYGVKD. CDR3 length: 14 residues. The CDR3 spells CAISSPTVNYGYTF. CDR3 in DNA: TGTGCCATCAGTAGTCCGACAGTTAACTATGGCTACACCTTC.

This clonotype appeared a few times. The chain joins TRBV20-1 to TRBJ2-3; 7 nucleotides match TRBD2. The junction had 10 bases not matched to a gene; V was cut back by 6 bases and J by 4 bases. The CDR3 extends over 14 amino acids. The germline gives CDR1 DFQATT, CDR2 SNEGSKA (reference sequence). CDR3 region: CSARREGSSDTQYF. As DNA, the CDR3 is TGCAGTGCCCGTAGGGAGGGGAGCTCAGATACGCAGTATTTT.

This sequence joins TRBV12-3 or TRBV12-4 and TRBJ2-1, with 10 nucleotides matching TRBD1. The CDR3 is 15 amino acids. J gave up 5 bases and V 6 bases, and 7 bases lay outside the gene matches. This CDR3 is CASSLTGGAHNEQFF. The CDR3 region has the DNA TGTGCCAGCAGCCTGACAGGGGGCGCGCACAATGAGCAGTTCTTC.

The table lists this clonotype with a few counts. This rearrangement joins TRBV5-1 to TRBJ2-2, with D unclear. This CDR3 has 14 residues. CDR1 and CDR2 from the germline V gene are SGHRS and YFSETQ. V was clipped by 1 base and J by 1 base, with 5 bases between them. The CDR3 loop is CASSLKENTGELFF. The CDR3, as DNA: TGCGCCAGCAGCTTGAAGGAGAACACCGGGGAGCTGTTTTTT.

This clonotype was seen more than once but under ten times. This chain connects TRBV6-2 or TRBV6-3 to TRBJ2-2; perhaps TRBD2 as D (6 bases). The CDR3 is 17 amino acids. Germline CDR1 reads MNHEY; CDR2 reads SVGEGT. V was shortened by 8 bases and J by 0 bases, with 19 bases between the two germline ends. The CDR3 reads CASSDPWGGANTGELFF. The CDR3 bases are TGTGCCAGCTCCGATCCGTGGGGCGGGGCGAACACCGGGGAGCTGTTTTTT.

This sequence joins TRBV12-3 or TRBV12-4 and TRBJ2-3; tentatively, D is TRBD1 or TRBD2 (5 bases each). V shed 0 bases and J shed 3 bases, with 7 bases lying between them. This CDR3 spans 14 amino acids. This CDR3 is CASSLAGETDTQYF. Here the CDR3 DNA reads TGTGCCAGCAGTTTAGCAGGGGAGACAGATACGCAGTATTTT.

This clonotype was recorded at least ten times. The V and J genes are TRBV5-8 and TRBJ2-1, with a possible D match to TRBD2 (5 bases). This CDR3 is 13 amino acids long. V was cut by 0 bases and J by 5 bases, with 6 bases left in between. The V gene's germline CDR1 is SGHTS and CDR2 YDEGEE. The CDR3 loop is CASSLVGNNEQFF. In nucleotides, the CDR3 is TGTGCCAGCAGCTTGGTCGGGAACAATGAGCAGTTCTTC. The variable domain in full, completed from reference TRBV5-8 and TRBJ2-1, reads EAGVTQSPTHLIKTRGQQATLRCSPISGHTSVYWYQQALGLGLQFLLWYDEGEERNRGNFPPRFSGRQFPNYSSELNVNALELEDSALYLCASSLVGNNEQFFGPGTRLTVL.

In its sample, this clonotype was seen many times. This sequence joins TRBV10-3 and TRBJ1-3, with unresolved D. The CDR3 extends over 13 amino acids. The germline CDR1 and CDR2 sequences are ENHRY and SYGVKD. Trimming took off 4 bases at V and 0 bases at J, with 4 bases between the two ends. DNA for the CDR3: TGTGCCATCAGTGGCAGCTCTGGAAACACCATATATTTT. Its translation: CAISGSSGNTIYF.

This clonotype has only a few counts. The CDR3 DNA is TGTGCCAGCAGTCTCTCCGGCTCCTACAATGAGCAGTTCTTC. As protein: CASSLSGSYNEQFF. The rearrangement links TRBV28 to TRBJ2-1; D gene unclear. CDR3 length: 14 residues. V lost 5 bases, J lost 0 bases, and 8 bases lay in between. CDR1 is MDHEN, CDR2 SYDVKM, per germline.

This clonotype came up a few times. The genes are TRBV5-5 and TRBJ2-6; D is possibly TRBD1 (5 bases). Trimming removed 1 base at V and 1 base at J, with 9 bases between. CDR3 size: 16 residues. Germline values: CDR1 SGHKS, CDR2 YYEKEE (reference sequence). CDR3 in amino acids: CASSLSDRSGANVLTF. DNA for the CDR3: TGTGCCAGCAGCTTGTCTGACAGATCTGGGGCCAACGTCCTGACTTTC.